Sequencing of this T cell receptor (beta chain) was carried out in a study of blood T cell repertoires in COVID-19. Study-level background: Acute and convalescent COVID-19 specimens originated in the United States, Italy and Spain. Sample material is recorded as cDNA or gDNA derived from T cells, B-cell-depleted T cells, or PBMCs.

The trim removed 6 bases at V and 6 bases at J, leaving 14 bases unmatched. CDR3 length: 15 residues. Germline V gives CDR1 SQVTM, CDR2 ANQGSEA. In the authors' methods: Amplification with reference gene primers provided the estimates of nucleated cell counts. Sequenced by immunoSEQ multiplex PCR; TCRdb stores in-frame clones only, minus some. For V, J and clone size, that table is used; D and trimming come from the DNA. The repertoire holds about 110,000 clones, with 87% as singletons. Source material: peripheral blood. This TCR was sampled from a human donor in a cohort sampled during active COVID-19. The J gene is TRBJ2-7, the V gene TRBV29-1; 10 bases are a match to TRBD1. The CDR3 protein is CSVARQGALGSEQYF. The CDR3 region has the DNA TGCAGCGTCGCCAGACAGGGGGCCCTAGGATCCGAGCAGTACTTC.